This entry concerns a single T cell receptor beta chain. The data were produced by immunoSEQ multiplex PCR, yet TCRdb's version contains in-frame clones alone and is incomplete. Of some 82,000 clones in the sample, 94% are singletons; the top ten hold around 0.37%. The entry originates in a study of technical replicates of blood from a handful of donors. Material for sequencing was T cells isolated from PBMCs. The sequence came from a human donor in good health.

CDR3 in amino acids: CASSYLPSEPTNEQFF. The CDR3 bases are TGTGCCAGCAGTTATTTGCCTAGCGAGCCAACGAATGAGCAGTTCTTC. V gene TRBV6-5 combines with J gene TRBJ2-1; possibly TRBD2 for D (6 bases). Germline loops: CDR1 MNHEY, CDR2 SVGAGI. The CDR3 has 16 residues. The germline V and J ends were trimmed by 3 bases and 7 bases, with 19 bases remaining between them.